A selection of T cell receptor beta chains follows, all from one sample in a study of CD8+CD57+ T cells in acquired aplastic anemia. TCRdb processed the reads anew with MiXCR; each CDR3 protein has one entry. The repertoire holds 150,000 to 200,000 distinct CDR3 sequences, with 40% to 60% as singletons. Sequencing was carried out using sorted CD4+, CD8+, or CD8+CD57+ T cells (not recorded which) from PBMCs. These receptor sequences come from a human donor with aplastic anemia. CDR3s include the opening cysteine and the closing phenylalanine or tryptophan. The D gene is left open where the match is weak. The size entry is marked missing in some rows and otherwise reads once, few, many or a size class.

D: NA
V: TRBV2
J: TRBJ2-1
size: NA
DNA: TGTGCCAGCAGCGACACTAGTATGAATGAGCAGTTCTTC
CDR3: CASSDTSMNEQFF

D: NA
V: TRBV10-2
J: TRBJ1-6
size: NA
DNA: TGCGCCAGCAGTGAAGGGCAGACCTATAATTCACCCCTCCACTTT
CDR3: CASSEGQTYNSPLHF

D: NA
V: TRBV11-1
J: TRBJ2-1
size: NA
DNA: TGTGCCAGCAGCCAATTGGACCAATACAATGGGCAGTTCTTC
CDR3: CASSQLDQYNGQFF

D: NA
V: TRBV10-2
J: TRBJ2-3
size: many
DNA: TGCGCCAGCGGGGGGCCGGGACTGAGCACAGATACGCAGTATTTT
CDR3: CASGGPGLSTDTQYF

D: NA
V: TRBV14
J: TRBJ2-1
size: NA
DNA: TGTGCCAGCAGAGCCCCAGGGTATGAGCAGTTCTTC
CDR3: CASRAPGYEQFF

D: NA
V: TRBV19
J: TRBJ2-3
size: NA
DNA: TGTGCCAGTAGTATAGGGTGGGGGAAGGGGCCAGATACGCAGTATTTT
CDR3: CASSIGWGKGPDTQYF

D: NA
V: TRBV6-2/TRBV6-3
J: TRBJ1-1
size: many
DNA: TGTGCCAGCAGTTGGGGAACTGAAGCTTTCTTT
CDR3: CASSWGTEAFF

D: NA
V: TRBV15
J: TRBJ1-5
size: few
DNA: TGTGCCACCAGCAGAGCCTTAAGAGGTTTGAGCAATCAGCCCCAGCATTTT
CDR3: CATSRALRGLSNQPQHF

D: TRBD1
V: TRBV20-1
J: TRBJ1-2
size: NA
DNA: TGCAGTGCTATCAGATCGGGACAGGGGGCGCCCGACTATGGCTACACCTTC
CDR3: CSAIRSGQGAPDYGYTF

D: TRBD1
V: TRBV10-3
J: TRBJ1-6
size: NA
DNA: TGTGCCACCAGTGGAACCGGGACAGACAATTCACCCCTCCACTTT
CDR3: CATSGTGTDNSPLHF

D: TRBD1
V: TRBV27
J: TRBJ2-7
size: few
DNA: TGTGCCAGCAGGTTGGGTCTCGGCACAGGGGAGTACTTC
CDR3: CASRLGLGTGEYF

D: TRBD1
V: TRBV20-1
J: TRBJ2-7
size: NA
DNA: TGCAGTGCTAGCCCCGCCGGGGGACAGGGAACATACGAGCAGTACTTC
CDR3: CSASPAGGQGTYEQYF

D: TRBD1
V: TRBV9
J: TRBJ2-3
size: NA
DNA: TGTGCCAGCAGCGTCGCGAGGACAGGGGACACAGATACGCAGTATTTT
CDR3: CASSVARTGDTDTQYF

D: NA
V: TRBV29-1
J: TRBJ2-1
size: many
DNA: TGCAGCGTCGGAGACGTGAGAGGTGAGCAGTTCTTC
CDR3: CSVGDVRGEQFF

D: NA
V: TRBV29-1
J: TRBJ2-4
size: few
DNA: TGCAGCGTTGGGATGGGGAACATTCAGTACTTC
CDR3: CSVGMGNIQYF

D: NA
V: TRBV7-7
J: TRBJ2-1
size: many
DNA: TGTGCTAGCAGCCTCGGGACCAACAATGAGCAGTTCTTC
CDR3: CASSLGTNNEQFF

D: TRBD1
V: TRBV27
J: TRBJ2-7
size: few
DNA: TGTGCCAGCAAACCTAGGGGGCCCAAACTTGACGGCGAGCAGTACTTC
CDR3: CASKPRGPKLDGEQYF

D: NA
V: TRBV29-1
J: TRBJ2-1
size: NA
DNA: TGCGGCGTTATGGGGGGCCGAAGAGAAGGCAATGAGCAGTTCTTC
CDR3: CGVMGGRREGNEQFF

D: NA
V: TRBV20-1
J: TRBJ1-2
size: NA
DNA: TGCAGTGCCAACAGGGATAGCTATGGCTACACCTTC
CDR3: CSANRDSYGYTF

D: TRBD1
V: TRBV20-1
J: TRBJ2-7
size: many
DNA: TGCAGTGCTGGGATCGGGACAGGGGCCTACGAGCAGTACTTC
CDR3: CSAGIGTGAYEQYF

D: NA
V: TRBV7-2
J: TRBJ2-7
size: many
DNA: TGTGCCAGCAGCTTAGCAGCGCCGGGTGTCAAGGCCTACGAGCAGTACTTC
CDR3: CASSLAAPGVKAYEQYF

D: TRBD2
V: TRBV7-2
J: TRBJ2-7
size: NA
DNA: TGTGCCAGCAGCTTGGAGCGGGGAGCCTACGAGCAGTACTTC
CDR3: CASSLERGAYEQYF

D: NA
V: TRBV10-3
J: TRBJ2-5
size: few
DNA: TGTGCCATCAGTGAGTCGGAGACCCAGTACTTC
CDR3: CAISESETQYF

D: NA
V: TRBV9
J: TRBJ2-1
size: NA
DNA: TGTGCCAGCAGCGGGACTTCTATACAGAGCTCCTACAATGAGCAGTTCTTC
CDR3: CASSGTSIQSSYNEQFF

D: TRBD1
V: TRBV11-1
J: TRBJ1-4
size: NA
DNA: TGTGCCAGCAGCCAGGGGGTAGGGGCAACTAATGAAAAACTGTTTTTT
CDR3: CASSQGVGATNEKLFF

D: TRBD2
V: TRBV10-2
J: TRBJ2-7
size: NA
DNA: TGCGCCAGCAGCGGGACTAGCGGTGCCTACGAGCAGTACTTC
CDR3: CASSGTSGAYEQYF

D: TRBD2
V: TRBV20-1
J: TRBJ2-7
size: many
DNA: TGCAGTGCCTCGGGACTAGCGGGAGCCTACGAGCAGTACTTC
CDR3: CSASGLAGAYEQYF

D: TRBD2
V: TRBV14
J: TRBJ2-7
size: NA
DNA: TGTGCCAGCAGCCAACTAGCGGGGGCGATCGAGCAGTACTTC
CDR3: CASSQLAGAIEQYF

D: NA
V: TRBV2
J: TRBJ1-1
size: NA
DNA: TGTGCCAGCAGCCGGGACAAGATACAAGCTTTCTTT
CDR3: CASSRDKIQAFF

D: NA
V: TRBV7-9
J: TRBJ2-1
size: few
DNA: TGTGCCAGCAGAAGGGGCAGGGAGGATGAGCAGTTCTTC
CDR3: CASRRGREDEQFF

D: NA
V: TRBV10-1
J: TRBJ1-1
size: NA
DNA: TGCGCCAGCAGCCAAGGAGATACTGAAGCTTTCTTT
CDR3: CASSQGDTEAFF

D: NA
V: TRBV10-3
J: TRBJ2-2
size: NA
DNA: TGCGCCATCAGTGAGTCTAGACCCTCTTACGGGGAGCTGTTTTTT
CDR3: CAISESRPSYGELFF

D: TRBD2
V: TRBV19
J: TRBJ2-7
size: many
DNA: TGTGCCAGTAGTCCGAGGACTAGCGGGAATCAGCACCCCTACGAGCAGTACTTC
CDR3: CASSPRTSGNQHPYEQYF

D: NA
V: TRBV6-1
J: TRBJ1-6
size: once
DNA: TGTGCCAGCAGTGAAGCTCGGGCCACTGATTCACCCCTCCACTTT
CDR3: CASSEARATDSPLHF

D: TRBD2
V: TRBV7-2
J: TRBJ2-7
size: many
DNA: TGCGCCAGCAGCTTGGGACTAGCGGGAGTCTACGAGCAGTACTTC
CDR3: CASSLGLAGVYEQYF

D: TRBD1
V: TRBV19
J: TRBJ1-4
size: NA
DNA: TGTGCCAGTAGCCCGGGACAGGTTAATGAAAAACTGTTTTTT
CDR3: CASSPGQVNEKLFF